Each of the 5 T cell receptor beta chains below was sequenced from the same sample in a study of post-analysis software for immune sequencing data. Study-level results: Patients showed TRBV5-6, TRBV5-1 and TRBV20-1 among roughly 5 TRBV segments more frequent than in controls.

The library was made from cDNA and included unique molecular identifiers. TCRdb re-derived calls from the PCR reads in MiXCR, one entry per CDR3 protein. The sample gives roughly 400,000 distinct CDR3 sequences, about 39% of which show up once; 6% to 9% is in the top ten. These receptors have no identified antigens. The specimen sequenced was blood. The receptors were sampled from a girl aged 2-10 years with multiple sclerosis.

The rearrangement joins TRBV15 to TRBJ2-7; D unclear. The CDR3 has 15 amino acids. The V gene lost 1 base and the J gene lost 5 bases, with 15 bases spanning the gap. Germline assignment: CDR1 LNHNV and CDR2 YYDKDF (reference sequence). CDR3 amino acids: CATSRAGLQRNEQYF. Written as DNA, the CDR3 is TGTGCCACCAGCAGAGCCGGGCTACAGAGGAACGAGCAGTACTTC. The full variable domain, in which reference TRBV15 and TRBJ2-7 provide the parts outside the CDR3, is DAMVIQNPRYQVTQFGKPVTLSCSQTLNHNVMYWYQQKSSQAPKLLFHYYDKDFNNEADTPDNFQSRRPNTSFCFLDIRSPGLGDTAMYLCATSRAGLQRNEQYFGPGTRLTVT.

This clonotype has just a few counts. The rearrangement links TRBV7-9 to TRBJ1-2; D not certain. V lost 4 bases to trimming and J lost 8 bases, with 14 bases between them. CDR3 length equals 13 residues. CDR1 SEHNR and CDR2 FQNEAQ come from the germline V gene (reference sequence). CDR3 amino acids: CASSSPAGNGYTF. CDR3 DNA: TGTGCCAGCAGCTCCCCGGCCGGGAACGGCTACACCTTC.

The CDR3 DNA reads TGTGCCAGCAGGCCCGAGACCGACTATGGCTACACCTTC. It yields the protein CASRPETDYGYTF. This chain joins TRBV28 and TRBJ1-2; D is ambiguous. V was pared by 6 bases and J by 3 bases, with 11 bases between. The V gene's germline CDR1 is MDHEN and CDR2 SYDVKM. The CDR3 is 13 amino acids.

The chain joins TRBV7-9 to TRBJ2-5; a weak D match, TRBD2 (6 bases). V dropped 1 base and J dropped 0 bases, with 18 bases sitting between them. Germline V gives CDR1 SEHNR, CDR2 FQNEAQ (reference sequence). CDR3 size: 18 residues. The CDR3 sequence is CASSLGVWRDTYQETQYF. DNA for the CDR3: TGTGCCAGCAGCTTAGGAGTTTGGAGGGATACGTACCAAGAGACCCAGTACTTC.

The V gene is TRBV24-1, the J gene TRBJ1-2; D gene ambiguous. Trimming took 1 base from V and 2 from J, leaving 13 bases between them. The CDR3 has 16 residues. CDR1 KGHDR and CDR2 SFDVKD come from the germline V gene. The CDR3 nucleotides read TGTGCCACCAGTGATTTAGGACCTGGAGGAAACTATGGCTACACCTTC. This encodes CATSDLGPGGNYGYTF.